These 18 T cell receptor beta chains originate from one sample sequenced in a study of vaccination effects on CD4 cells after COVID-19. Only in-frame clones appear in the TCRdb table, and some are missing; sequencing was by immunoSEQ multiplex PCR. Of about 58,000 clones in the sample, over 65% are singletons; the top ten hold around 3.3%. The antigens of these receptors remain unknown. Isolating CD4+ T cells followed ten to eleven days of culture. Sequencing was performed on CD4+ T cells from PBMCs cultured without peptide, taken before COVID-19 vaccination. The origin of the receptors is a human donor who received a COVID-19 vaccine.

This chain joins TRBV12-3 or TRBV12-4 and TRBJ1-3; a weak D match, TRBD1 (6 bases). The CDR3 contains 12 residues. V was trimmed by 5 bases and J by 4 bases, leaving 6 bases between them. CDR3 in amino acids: CASSQGGNTIYF. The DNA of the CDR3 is TGTGCCAGCAGTCAGGGGGGAAACACCATATATTTT.

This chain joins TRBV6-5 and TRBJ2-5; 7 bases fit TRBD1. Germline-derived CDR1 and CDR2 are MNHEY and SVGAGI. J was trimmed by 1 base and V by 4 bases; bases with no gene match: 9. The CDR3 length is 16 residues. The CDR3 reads CASSSRDSYPQETQYF. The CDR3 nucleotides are TGTGCCAGCAGTTCCCGGGACAGCTACCCCCAAGAGACCCAGTACTTC.

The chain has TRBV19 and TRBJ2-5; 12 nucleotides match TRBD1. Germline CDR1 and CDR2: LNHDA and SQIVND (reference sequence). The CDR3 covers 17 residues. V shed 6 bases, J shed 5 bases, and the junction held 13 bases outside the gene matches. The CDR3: CASSKTPGTGGSETQYF. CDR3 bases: TGTGCCAGTAGCAAAACTCCCGGGACAGGGGGCAGCGAGACCCAGTACTTC.

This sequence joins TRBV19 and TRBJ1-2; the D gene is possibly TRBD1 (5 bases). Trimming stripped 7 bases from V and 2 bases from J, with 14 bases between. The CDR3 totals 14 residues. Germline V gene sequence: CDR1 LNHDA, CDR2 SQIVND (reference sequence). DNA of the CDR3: TGTGCCAGTAATCAGTGGGGGACCAACTATGGCTACACCTTC. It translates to CASNQWGTNYGYTF.

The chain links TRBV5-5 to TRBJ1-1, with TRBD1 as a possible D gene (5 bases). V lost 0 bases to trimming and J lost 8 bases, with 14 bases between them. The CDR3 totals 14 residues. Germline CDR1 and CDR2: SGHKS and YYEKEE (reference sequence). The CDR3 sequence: CASSLDKGYQEAFF. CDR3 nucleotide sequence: TGTGCCAGCAGCTTGGATAAGGGGTATCAGGAAGCTTTCTTT.

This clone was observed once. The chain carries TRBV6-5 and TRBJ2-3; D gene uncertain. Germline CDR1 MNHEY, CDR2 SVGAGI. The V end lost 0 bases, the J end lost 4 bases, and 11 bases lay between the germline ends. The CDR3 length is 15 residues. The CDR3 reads CASSYSGVLSDTQYF. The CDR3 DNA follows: TGTGCCAGCAGTTACTCTGGGGTTTTGTCAGATACGCAGTATTTT.

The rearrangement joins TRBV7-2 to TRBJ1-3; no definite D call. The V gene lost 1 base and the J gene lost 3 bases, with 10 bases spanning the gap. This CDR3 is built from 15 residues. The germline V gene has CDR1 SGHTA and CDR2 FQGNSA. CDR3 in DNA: TGTGCCAGCAGCTTAGGACCGGGGAATGGAAACACCATATATTTT. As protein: CASSLGPGNGNTIYF.

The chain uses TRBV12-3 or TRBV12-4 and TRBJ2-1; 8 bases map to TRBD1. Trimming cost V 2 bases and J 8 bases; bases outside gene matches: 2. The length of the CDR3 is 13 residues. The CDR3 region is CASSLRTGYEQFF. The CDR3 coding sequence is TGTGCCAGCAGTTTAAGGACAGGGTATGAGCAGTTCTTC.

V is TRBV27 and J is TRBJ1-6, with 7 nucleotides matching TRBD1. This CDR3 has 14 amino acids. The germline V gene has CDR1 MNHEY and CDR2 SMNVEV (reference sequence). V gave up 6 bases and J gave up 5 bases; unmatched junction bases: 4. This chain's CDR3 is CASRRQGDNSPLHF. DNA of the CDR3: TGTGCCAGCAGACGGCAGGGGGATAATTCACCCCTCCACTTT.

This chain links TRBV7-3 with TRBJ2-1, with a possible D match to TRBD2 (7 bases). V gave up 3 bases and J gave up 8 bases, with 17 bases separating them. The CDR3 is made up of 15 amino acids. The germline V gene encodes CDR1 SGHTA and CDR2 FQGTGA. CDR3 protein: CASSFMGGGLHEQFF. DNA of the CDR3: TGTGCCAGCAGCTTCATGGGGGGGGGCCTCCATGAGCAGTTCTTC.

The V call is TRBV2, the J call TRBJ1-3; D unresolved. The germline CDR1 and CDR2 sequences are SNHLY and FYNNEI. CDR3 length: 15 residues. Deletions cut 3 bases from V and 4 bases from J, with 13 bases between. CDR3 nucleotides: TGTGCCAGCAGTGACTTAGGGATTGCGGGAAACACCATATATTTT. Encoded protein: CASSDLGIAGNTIYF.

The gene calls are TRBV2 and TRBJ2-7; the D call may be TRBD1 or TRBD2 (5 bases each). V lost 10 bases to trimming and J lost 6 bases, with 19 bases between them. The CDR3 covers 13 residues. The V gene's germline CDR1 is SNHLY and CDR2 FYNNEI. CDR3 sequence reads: CATQPLGTPEQYV. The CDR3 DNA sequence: TGTGCCACCCAACCCTTGGGGACGCCCGAGCAGTACGTC.

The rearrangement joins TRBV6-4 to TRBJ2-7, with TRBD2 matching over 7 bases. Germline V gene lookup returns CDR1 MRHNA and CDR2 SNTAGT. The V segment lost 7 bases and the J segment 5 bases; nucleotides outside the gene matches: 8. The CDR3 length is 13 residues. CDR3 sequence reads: CASTLTSVHEQYV. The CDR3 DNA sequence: TGTGCCAGCACCCTTACTAGCGTCCACGAGCAGTACGTC.

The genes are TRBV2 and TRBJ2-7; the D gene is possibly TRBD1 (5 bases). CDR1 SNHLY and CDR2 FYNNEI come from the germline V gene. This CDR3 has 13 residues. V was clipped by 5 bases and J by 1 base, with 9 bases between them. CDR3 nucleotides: TGTGCCAGCAGTCCTGACAGTTCCTACGAGCAGTACGTC. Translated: CASSPDSSYEQYV.

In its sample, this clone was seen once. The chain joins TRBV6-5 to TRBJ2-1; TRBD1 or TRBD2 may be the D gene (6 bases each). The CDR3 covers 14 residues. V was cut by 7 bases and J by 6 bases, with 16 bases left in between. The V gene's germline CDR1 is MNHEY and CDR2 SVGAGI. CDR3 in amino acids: CASTRGGSSNEQFF. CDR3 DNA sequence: TGTGCCAGCACTAGAGGGGGGTCTTCCAATGAGCAGTTCTTC.

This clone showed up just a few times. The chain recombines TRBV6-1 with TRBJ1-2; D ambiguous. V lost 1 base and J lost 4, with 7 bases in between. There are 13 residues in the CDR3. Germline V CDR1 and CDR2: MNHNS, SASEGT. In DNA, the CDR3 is TGTGCCAGCAGTGAAGGTCGCAGCTATGGCTACACCTTC. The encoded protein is CASSEGRSYGYTF.

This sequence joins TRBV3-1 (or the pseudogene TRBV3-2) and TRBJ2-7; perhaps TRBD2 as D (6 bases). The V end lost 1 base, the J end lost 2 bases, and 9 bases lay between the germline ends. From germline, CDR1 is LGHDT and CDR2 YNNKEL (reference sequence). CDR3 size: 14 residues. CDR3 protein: CASSQGGRPYEQYV. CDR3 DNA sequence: TGTGCCAGCAGCCAAGGAGGGAGGCCCTACGAGCAGTACGTC.

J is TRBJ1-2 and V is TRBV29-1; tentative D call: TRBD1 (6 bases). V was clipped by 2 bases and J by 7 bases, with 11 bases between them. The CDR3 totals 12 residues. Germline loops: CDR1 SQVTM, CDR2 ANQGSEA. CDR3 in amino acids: CSVELAGAGYTF. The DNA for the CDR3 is TGCAGCGTTGAATTGGCAGGGGCTGGCTACACCTTC.